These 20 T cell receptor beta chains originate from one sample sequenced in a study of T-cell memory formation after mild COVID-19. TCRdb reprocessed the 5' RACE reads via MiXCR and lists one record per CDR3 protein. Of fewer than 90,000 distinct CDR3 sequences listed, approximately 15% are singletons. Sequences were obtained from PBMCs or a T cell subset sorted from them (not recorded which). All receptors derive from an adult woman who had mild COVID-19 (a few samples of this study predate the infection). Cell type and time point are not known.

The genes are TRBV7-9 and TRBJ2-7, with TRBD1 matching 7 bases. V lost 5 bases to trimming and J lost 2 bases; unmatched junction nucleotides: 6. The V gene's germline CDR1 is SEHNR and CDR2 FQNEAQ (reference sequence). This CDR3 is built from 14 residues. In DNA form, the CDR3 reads TGTGCCAGCAGCCGCCCGGACAGGACCTACGAGCAGTACTTC. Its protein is CASSRPDRTYEQYF.

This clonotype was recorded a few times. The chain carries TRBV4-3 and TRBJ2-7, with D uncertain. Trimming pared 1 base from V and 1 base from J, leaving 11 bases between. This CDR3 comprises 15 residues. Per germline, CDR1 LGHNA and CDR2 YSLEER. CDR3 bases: TGCGCCAGCAGCCAAGGGCCAGGCCTATCCTACGAGCAGTACTTC. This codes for CASSQGPGLSYEQYF.

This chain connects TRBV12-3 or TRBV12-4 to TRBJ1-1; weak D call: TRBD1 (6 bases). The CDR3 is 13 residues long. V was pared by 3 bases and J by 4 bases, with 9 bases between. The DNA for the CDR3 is TGTGCCAGCAGTTTGGGGGCGACCACTGAAGCTTTCTTT. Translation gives CASSLGATTEAFF.

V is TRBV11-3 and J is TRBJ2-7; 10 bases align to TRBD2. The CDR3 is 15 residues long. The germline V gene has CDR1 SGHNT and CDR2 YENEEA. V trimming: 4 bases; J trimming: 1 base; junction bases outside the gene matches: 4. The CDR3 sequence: CASSSRTSGSYEQYF. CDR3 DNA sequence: TGTGCCAGCAGCTCAAGGACTAGCGGTTCCTACGAGCAGTACTTC.

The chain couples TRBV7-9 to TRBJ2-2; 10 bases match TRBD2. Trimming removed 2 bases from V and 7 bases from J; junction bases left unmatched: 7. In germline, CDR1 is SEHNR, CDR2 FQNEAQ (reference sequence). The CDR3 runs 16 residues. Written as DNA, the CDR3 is TGTGCCAGCAGCTTACTAGCGGGAGCCTTTCTCGGGGAGCTGTTTTTT. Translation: CASSLLAGAFLGELFF.

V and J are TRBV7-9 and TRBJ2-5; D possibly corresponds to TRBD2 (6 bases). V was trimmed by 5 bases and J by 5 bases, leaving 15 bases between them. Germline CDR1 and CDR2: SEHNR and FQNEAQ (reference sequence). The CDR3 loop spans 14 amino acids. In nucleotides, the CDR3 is TGTGCCAGCAGCGCACGGGGGACTGTGGAGACCCAGTACTTC. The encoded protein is CASSARGTVETQYF.

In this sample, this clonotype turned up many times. As DNA, the CDR3 is TGTGCCAGCAGCTTGGCGGGGGGCACAGATACGCAGTATTTT. Its protein is CASSLAGGTDTQYF. The V call is TRBV7-8, the J call TRBJ2-3; 7 nucleotides agree with TRBD2. The germline gives CDR1 SGHVS, CDR2 FQNEAQ. The trim removed 3 bases at V and 1 base at J, leaving 1 base unmatched. The CDR3 has 14 residues.

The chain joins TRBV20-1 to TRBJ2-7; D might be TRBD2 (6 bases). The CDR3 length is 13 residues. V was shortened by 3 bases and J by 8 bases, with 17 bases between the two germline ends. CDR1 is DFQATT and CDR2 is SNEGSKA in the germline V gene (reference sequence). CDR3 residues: CSASGTLWYKQYF. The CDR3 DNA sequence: TGCAGTGCTAGTGGGACTTTGTGGTACAAGCAGTACTTC.

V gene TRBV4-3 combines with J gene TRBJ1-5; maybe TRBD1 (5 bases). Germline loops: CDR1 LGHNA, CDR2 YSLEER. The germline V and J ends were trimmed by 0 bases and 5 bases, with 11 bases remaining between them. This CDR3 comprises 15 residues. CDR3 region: CASSQEWGRDQPQHF. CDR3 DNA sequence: TGCGCCAGCAGCCAAGAATGGGGACGGGATCAGCCCCAGCATTTT.

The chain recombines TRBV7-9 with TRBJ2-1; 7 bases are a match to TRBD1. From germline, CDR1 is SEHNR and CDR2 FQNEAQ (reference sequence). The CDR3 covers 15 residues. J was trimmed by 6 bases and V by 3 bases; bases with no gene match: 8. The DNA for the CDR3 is TGTGCCAGCAGCTTTGAACAGGGGTTCTTCAATGAGCAGTTCTTC. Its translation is CASSFEQGFFNEQFF.

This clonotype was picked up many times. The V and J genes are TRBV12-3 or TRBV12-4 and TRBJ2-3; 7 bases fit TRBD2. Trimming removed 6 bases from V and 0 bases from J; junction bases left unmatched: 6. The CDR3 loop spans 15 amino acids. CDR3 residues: CASSRPGGSTDTQYF. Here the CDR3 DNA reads TGTGCCAGCAGCCGCCCGGGGGGAAGCACAGATACGCAGTATTTT.

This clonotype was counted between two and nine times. CDR3 in amino acids: CASSVGIASYNEQFF. Written as DNA, the CDR3 is TGTGCCAGCAGCGTAGGAATAGCCTCCTACAATGAGCAGTTCTTC. This chain uses TRBV9 with TRBJ2-1; D ambiguous. The CDR3 covers 15 residues. Germline CDR1 SGDLS, CDR2 YYNGEE. V gave up 0 bases and J gave up 0 bases, with 7 bases separating them.

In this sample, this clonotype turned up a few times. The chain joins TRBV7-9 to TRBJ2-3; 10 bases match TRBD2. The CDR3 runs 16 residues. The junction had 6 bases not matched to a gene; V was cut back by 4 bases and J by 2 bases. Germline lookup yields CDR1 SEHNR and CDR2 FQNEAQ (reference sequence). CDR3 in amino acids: CASSSIAGGVTDTQYF. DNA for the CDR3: TGTGCCAGCAGCTCGATAGCGGGGGGAGTCACAGATACGCAGTATTTT. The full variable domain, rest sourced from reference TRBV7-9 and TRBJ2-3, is DTGVSQNPRHKITKRGQNVTFRCDPISEHNRLYWYRQTLGQGPEFLTYFQNEAQLEKSRLLSDRFSAERPKGSFSTLEIQRTEQGDSAMYLCASSSIAGGVTDTQYFGPGTRLTVL.

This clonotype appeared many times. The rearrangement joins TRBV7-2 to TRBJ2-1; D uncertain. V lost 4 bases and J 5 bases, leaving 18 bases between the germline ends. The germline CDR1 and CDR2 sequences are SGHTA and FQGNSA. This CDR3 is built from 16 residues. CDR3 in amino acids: CASSSTPTGRNNEQFF. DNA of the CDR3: TGTGCCAGCAGCTCGACCCCAACTGGACGGAACAATGAGCAGTTCTTC. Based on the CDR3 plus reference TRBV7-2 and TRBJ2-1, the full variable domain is GAGVSQSPSNKVTEKGKDVELRCDPISGHTALYWYRQSLGQGLEFLIYFQGNSAPDKSGLPSDRFSAERTGGSVSTLTIQRTQQEDSAVYLCASSSTPTGRNNEQFFGPGTRLTVL.

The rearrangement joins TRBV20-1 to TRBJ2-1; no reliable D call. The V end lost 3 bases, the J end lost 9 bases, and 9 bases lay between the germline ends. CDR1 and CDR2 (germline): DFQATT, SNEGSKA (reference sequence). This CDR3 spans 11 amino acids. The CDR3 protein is CSASGLGEQFF. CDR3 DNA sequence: TGCAGTGCTAGCGGTCTTGGTGAGCAGTTCTTC.

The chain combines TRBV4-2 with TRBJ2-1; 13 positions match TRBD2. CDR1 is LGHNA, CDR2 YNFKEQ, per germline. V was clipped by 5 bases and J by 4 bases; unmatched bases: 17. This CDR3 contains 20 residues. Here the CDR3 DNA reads TGTGCCAGCAGCTTTAGCCCGACTAGCGGGGGGCTCCAGGTATACAATGAGCAGTTCTTC. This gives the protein CASSFSPTSGGLQVYNEQFF.

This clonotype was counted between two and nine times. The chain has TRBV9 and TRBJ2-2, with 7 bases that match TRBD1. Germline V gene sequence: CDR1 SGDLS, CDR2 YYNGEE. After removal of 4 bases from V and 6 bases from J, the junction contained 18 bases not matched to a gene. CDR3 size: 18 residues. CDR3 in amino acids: CASSPQSGQAVIPGELFF. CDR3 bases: TGTGCCAGCAGCCCCCAAAGTGGACAGGCCGTGATACCCGGGGAGCTGTTTTTT.

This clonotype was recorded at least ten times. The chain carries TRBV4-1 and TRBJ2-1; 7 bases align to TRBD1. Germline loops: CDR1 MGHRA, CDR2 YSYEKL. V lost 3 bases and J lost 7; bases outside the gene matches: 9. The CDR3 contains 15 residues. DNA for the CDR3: TGCGCCAGCAGCCAGGGACAGCAACTGGTAAATGAGCAGTTCTTC. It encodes CASSQGQQLVNEQFF.

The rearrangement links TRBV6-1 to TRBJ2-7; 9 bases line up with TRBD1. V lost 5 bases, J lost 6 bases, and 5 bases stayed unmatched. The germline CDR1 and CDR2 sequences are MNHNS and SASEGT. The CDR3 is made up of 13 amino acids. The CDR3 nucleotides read TGTGCCAGCAGTTGGACAGGGGTAGGCGAGCAGTACTTC. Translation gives CASSWTGVGEQYF.

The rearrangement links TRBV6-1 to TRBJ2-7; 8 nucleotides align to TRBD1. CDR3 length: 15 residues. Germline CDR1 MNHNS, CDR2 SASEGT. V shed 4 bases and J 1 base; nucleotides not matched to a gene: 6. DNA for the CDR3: TGTGCCAGCAGTGGACGGACAGGGTTGTCCTACGAGCAGTACTTC. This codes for CASSGRTGLSYEQYF.